This T cell receptor (beta chain) derives from a study of shared clonotypes between healthy human individuals. Sorted subsets were amplified in replicate PCRs using around 200 ng DNA, tens of thousands of T cell genomes. Generated by immunoSEQ multiplex PCR, the TCRdb table keeps only in-frame clones and is missing some. Of roughly 720,000 clones detected, about 90% appear once; the ten largest clones hold 34%. V lost 4 bases and J lost 9; bases outside the gene matches: 6. This CDR3 region has 15 residues. CDR1 is MNHNY and CDR2 is SVGAGI in the germline V gene (reference sequence). Donors were healthy HIV-negative adults without recently reported acute infections or vaccinations.

Sequenced sample: memory CD8+ T cells from PBMCs. Subset here: CD45RO+ cells pooled with CCR7-negative TemRA cells. The V and J genes are TRBV6-6 and TRBJ2-1; TRBD2 matches at 13 bases. The TCR was taken from a man aged 18 to 35 in good health. Some clones in this sample may be carry-over from other donors' samples. DNA of the CDR3: TGTGCCAGCAGTTCCTCGACTAGCGGGAGGTTTGAGCAGTTCTTC. This codes for CASSSSTSGRFEQFF.